The present T cell receptor (beta chain) was sequenced within a study of shared clonotypes between healthy human individuals. Method: immunoSEQ multiplex PCR; TCRdb's copy keeps in-frame clones and lacks some. The sample includes more than 550,000 clones, 92% of them seen just once. As to this clone: Its target is unknown. Different DNA sequences within this sample yield the same CDR3.

The study's findings and limits: Compared with memory subsets, naive subsets generally had larger estimated richness. Generation probability values for non-shared clonotypes were lower than those for clonotypes shared by all four donors. It was the few donors that limited the genetic and exposure-history diversity represented.

The germline V gene encodes CDR1 GTSNPN and CDR2 SVGIG (reference sequence). The CDR3 is made up of 13 amino acids. Losses at the gene ends were 2 bases for V and 4 bases for J; bases not matched to a gene: 3. Naive CD8 cells, CD45RO-negative and positively selected for CCR7, excluded terminally differentiated effector memory CD45RA+ cells. Healthy and HIV-negative, the adult donors had no recent acute infections or vaccinations. The TCR comes from a man in his thirties or forties in good health. The sample comprised naive CD8+ T cells sorted from blood. This chain uses TRBV30 with TRBJ2-7; TRBD1 matches 9 bases. The CDR3 coding sequence is TGTGCCTGGAGTTTGGGACAGGGATACGAGCAGTACTTC. It specifies CAWSLGQGYEQYF. The full variable domain, with the rest looked up from reference TRBV30 and TRBJ2-7, is SQTIHQWPATLVQPVGSPLSLECTVEGTSNPNLYWYRQAAGRGLQLLFYSVGIGQISSEVPQNLSASRPQDRQFILSSKKLLLSDSGFYLCAWSLGQGYEQYFGPGTRLTVT.